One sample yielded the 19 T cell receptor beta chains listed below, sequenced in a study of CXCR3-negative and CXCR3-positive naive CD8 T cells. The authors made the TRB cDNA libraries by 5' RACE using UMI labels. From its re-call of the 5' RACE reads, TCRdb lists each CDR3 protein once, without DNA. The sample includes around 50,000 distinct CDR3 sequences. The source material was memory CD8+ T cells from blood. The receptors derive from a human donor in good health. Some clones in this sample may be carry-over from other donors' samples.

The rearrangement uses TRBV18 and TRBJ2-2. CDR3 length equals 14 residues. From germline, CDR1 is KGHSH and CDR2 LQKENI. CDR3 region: CASSPETYTGELFF.

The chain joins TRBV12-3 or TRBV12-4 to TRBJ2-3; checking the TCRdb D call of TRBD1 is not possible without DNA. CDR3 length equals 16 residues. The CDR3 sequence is CASSPGGLSSADTQYF.

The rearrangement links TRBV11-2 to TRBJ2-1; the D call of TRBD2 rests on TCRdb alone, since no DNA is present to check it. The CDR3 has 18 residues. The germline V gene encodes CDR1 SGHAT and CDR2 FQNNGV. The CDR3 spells CASSLRGLAGGLPNEQFF.

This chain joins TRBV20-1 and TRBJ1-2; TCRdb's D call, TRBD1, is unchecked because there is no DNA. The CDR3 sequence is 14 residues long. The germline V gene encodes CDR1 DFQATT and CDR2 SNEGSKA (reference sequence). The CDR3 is CSARDFDRVFGYTF.

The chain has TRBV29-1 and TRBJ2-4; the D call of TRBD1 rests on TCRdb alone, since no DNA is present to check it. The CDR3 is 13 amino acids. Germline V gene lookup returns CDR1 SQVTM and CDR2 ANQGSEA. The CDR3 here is CSVVGQTKNIQYF.

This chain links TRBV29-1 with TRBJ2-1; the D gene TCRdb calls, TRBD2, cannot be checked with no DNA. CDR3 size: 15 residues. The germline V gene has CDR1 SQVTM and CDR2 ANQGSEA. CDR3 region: CSVEDLFPPPYEQFF.

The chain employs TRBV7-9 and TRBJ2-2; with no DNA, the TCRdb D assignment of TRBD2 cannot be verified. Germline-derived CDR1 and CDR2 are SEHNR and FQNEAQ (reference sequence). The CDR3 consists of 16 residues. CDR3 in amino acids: CASSLFLAGNTGELFF. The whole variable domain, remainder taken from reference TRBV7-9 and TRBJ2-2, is DTGVSQNPRHKITKRGQNVTFRCDPISEHNRLYWYRQTLGQGPEFLTYFQNEAQLEKSRLLSDRFSAERPKGSFSTLEIQRTEQGDSAMYLCASSLFLAGNTGELFFGEGSRLTVL.

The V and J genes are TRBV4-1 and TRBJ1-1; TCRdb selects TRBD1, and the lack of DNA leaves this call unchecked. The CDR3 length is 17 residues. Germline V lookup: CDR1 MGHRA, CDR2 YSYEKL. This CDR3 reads CASSPTPQTGMHTEAFF.

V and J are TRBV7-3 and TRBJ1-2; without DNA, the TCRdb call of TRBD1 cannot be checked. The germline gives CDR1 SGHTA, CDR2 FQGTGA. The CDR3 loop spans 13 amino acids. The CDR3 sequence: CASSPTPAEGYTF.

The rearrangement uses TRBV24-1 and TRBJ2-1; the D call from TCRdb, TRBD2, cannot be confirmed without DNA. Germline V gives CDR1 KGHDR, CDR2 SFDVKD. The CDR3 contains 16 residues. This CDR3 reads CATSDSSGGSYNEQFF.

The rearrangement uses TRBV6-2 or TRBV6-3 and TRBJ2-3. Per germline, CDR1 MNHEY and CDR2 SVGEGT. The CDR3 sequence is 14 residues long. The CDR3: CASSYSTSTDTQYF.

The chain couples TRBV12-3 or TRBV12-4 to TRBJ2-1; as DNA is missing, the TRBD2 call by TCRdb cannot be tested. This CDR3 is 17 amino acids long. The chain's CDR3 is CASSLGPSGRVTNEQFF.

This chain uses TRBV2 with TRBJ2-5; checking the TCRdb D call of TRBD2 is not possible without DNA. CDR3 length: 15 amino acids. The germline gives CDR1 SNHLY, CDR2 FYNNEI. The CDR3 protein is CASRETSGTQETQYF.

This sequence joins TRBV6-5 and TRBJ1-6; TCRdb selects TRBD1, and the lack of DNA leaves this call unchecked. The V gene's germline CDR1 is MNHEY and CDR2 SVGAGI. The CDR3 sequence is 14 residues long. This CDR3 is CASSLGQGATPLHF.

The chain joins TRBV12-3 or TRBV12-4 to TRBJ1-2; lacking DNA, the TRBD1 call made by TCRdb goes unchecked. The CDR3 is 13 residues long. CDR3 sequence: CASSKTGELGYTF.

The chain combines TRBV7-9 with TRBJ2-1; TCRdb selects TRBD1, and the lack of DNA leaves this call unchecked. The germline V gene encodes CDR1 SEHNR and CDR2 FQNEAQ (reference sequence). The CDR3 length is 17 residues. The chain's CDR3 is CASSYHGTVGSYNEQFF.

The CDR3 spells CSVDRGLGQETQYF. The chain recombines TRBV29-1 with TRBJ2-5; TCRdb lists TRBD1, though no DNA is available to test this call. The CDR3 spans 14 residues. Germline assignment: CDR1 SQVTM and CDR2 ANQGSEA.

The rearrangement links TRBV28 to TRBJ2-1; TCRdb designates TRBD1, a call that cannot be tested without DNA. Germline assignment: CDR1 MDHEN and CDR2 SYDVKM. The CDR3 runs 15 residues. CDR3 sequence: CASSYQGDSGNEQFF.

The CDR3 loop reads CASSYTWERAAGELFF. The chain is built from TRBV28 and TRBJ2-2; absent DNA, TCRdb's TRBD2 call cannot be checked. CDR1 MDHEN and CDR2 SYDVKM come from the germline V gene. The CDR3 is made up of 16 amino acids.